This TCR beta chain was captured by sequencing in a study of vaccination and CD4 T cells after COVID-19. Study as a whole: Vaccinees got either two BNT162b2 doses or two mRNA-1273 doses. From HCoV-229E, HCoV-OC43, HCoV-NL63 and SARS-CoV-2, overlapping spike peptides were used to stimulate the cells.

Stated treatment: approximately 10-day PBMC culture with coronavirus spike peptide pools or control peptides (ViraFEST assay). This clonotype turned up a few times. Antigen specificity is unknown. CD4+ T cells that had been cultured provided DNA sequenced with the Oncomine TCR Beta short-read assay. TCRdb passed the PCR reads through MiXCR, listing each CDR3 protein once. Here the sample spans around 10,000 distinct CDR3 sequences, roughly a third being singletons. The TCR sequence derives from a human donor who had recovered from COVID-19. The sequenced sample consisted of CD4+ T cells from blood, cultured in vitro.

The CDR3 coding sequence is TGTGCCAGTAGTAGAGAAGAAGGCGGTAAGCAACAGCCCCAGCATTTT. This gives the protein CASSREEGGKQQPQHF. This chain joins TRBV19 and TRBJ1-5, with D unresolved. Germline CDR1 LNHDA, CDR2 SQIVND (reference sequence). Trimming removed 4 bases from V and 7 bases from J, with 20 bases in between. CDR3 size: 16 residues.